This T cell receptor beta chain appears in the sequencing data of a study of immune heterogeneity within non-small cell lung tumors. With 32 V and 13 J primers, multiplex PCR amplified the TCR beta CDR3. In TCRdb, the multiplex PCR reads were re-called with MiXCR into one record per CDR3 protein. The data show several thousand distinct CDR3 sequences, with 20% to 25% seen just once and roughly 12% held by the top ten. For each sample, template was roughly 0.65 ug of bulk tumor genomic DNA. Biopsy collection occurred during surgery, with several far-apart biopsies per primary tumor. It was patients with untreated, newly diagnosed non-small cell lung cancer who underwent curative surgery. This clonotype was found a few times. CDR3 size: 15 residues. V gave up 2 bases and J gave up 1 base, with 8 bases separating them. CDR1 and CDR2 from the germline V gene are MNHNS and SASEGT.

The specimen was lung tumor tissue. This chain joins TRBV6-1 and TRBJ1-4; D gene unclear. This receptor was obtained from a man between 60 and 75 years old with non-small cell lung cancer. CDR3 in DNA: TGTGCCAGCAGTGAACCGGGATTAACTAATGAAAAACTGTTTTTT. This translates into CASSEPGLTNEKLFF.